This TCR beta chain was sequenced during a study of a mutant IDH1 vaccine in newly diagnosed glioma. Per germline, CDR1 SSHAT and CDR2 FNYEAQ (reference sequence). The CDR3 covers 16 residues. V shed 3 bases and J shed 3 bases, with 16 bases lying between them. Noted time point: week 35, safety follow-up. In the vaccine, a single dose held 300 ug of the mutant IDH1 20-mer peptide, along with topical imiquimod. The assay was immunoSEQ multiplex PCR, and TCRdb's table has in-frame clones only and misses some. The sample yields tens of thousands of clones, around 87% seen once. Remarks on this clone: The antigen remains undetermined.

The clonotype originates from a man between 25 and 39 years old with glioma. This chain links TRBV7-7 with TRBJ2-3; tentative D call: TRBD2 (5 bases). Sequenced material: PBMCs, taken from a glioma patient whose treatment included an IDH1 peptide vaccine. The CDR3 here is CASSLAGLTPTDTQYF. In DNA, the CDR3 is TGTGCCAGCAGCTTGGCCGGACTTACCCCGACAGATACGCAGTATTTT.